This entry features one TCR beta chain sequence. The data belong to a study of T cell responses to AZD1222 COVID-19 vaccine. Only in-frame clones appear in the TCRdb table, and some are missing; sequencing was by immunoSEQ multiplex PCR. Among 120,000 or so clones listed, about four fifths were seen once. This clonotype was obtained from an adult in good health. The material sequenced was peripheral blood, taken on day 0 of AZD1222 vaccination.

CDR3: CASSYLNPTDTQYF. The DNA for the CDR3 is TGTGCCAGCAGTTACCTTAACCCCACAGATACGCAGTATTTT. The rearrangement links TRBV6-2 or TRBV6-3 to TRBJ2-3; D is unclear. Looked up from germline, CDR1 is MNHEY and CDR2 is SVGEGT. Trimming took off 2 bases at V and 2 bases at J, with 8 bases between the two ends. The CDR3 sequence is 14 residues long.